The 28 T cell receptor beta chains below all came from one sample that was sequenced in a study of shared clonotypes between healthy human individuals (dated by TCRdb to the early 2020s). The library came from the immunoSEQ multiplex PCR assay. TCRdb obtained this table from immuneACCESS and retained in-frame rearrangements with V and J assigned. These tables miss some clones; where compared with another copy, unresolved V genes account for less than half of the shortfall, and the remainder is unexplained. The sample table lists roughly 640,000 clones, around 72% of them with a count of one. The ten largest clones represent 1.7% of the sample. Sequenced input: memory CD4+ T cells sorted from blood. The cell subset or site label on this specimen signifies: CD45RA-negative fraction. These receptors all stem from a woman aged 25-40 years in good health.

This chain links TRBV5-1 with TRBJ2-7, with 7 bases matching TRBD2. Germline V CDR1 and CDR2: SGHRS, YFSETQ. CDR3 size: 16 residues. Trimming cost V 2 bases and J 5 bases; bases outside gene matches: 13. CDR3 residues: CASSFRGDGARNEQYF. The CDR3 nucleotides read TGCGCCAGCAGCTTCCGGGGGGACGGGGCTCGCAACGAGCAGTACTTC.

The gene calls are TRBV7-9 and TRBJ2-4; no firm D call. V was clipped by 8 bases and J by 6 bases, with 17 bases between them. The germline gives CDR1 SEHNR, CDR2 FQNEAQ (reference sequence). This CDR3 is 14 amino acids long. Here the CDR3 reads CASVTTEAGNIQYF. The DNA for the CDR3 is TGTGCCAGCGTCACGACTGAGGCCGGAAACATTCAGTACTTC.

The rearrangement joins TRBV19 to TRBJ2-1, with 7 bases that match TRBD1. In germline, CDR1 is LNHDA, CDR2 SQIVND (reference sequence). Trimming removed 4 bases from V and 5 bases from J; junction bases left unmatched: 5. The CDR3 extends over 14 amino acids. CDR3 region: CASSTMTGNNEQFF. CDR3 sequence (DNA): TGTGCCAGTAGTACCATGACAGGGAACAATGAGCAGTTCTTC.

This clone has a handful of counts. This chain's CDR3 is CASSLADIVTDTQYF. CDR3 bases: TGCGCCAGCAGCTTGGCGGATATAGTGACAGATACGCAGTATTTT. The genes are TRBV5-1 and TRBJ2-3; D uncertain. This CDR3 contains 15 residues. With 0 bases removed from V and 3 bases from J, the gap between germline ends came to 11 bases. The germline V gene encodes CDR1 SGHRS and CDR2 YFSETQ.

The chain uses TRBV4-1 and TRBJ2-6; weak D call: TRBD2 (5 bases). V lost 0 bases to trimming and J lost 1 base, with 7 bases between them. The germline V gene encodes CDR1 MGHRA and CDR2 YSYEKL. There are 16 residues in the CDR3. The CDR3 coding sequence is TGCGCCAGCAGCCAAGAGACGGGATCTGGGGCCAACGTCCTGACTTTC. It translates to CASSQETGSGANVLTF.

For this clone: Distinct nucleotide sequences in the sample also encode this CDR3. The CDR3 here is CASSGTENEQFF. CDR3 coding DNA: TGTGCCAGCAGTGGGACCGAGAATGAGCAGTTCTTC. The chain recombines TRBV25-1 with TRBJ2-1, with D unresolved. This CDR3 comprises 12 residues. Germline V CDR1 and CDR2: MGHDK, SYGVNS. V was shortened by 4 bases and J by 7 bases, with 8 bases between the two germline ends. Together with reference TRBV25-1 and TRBJ2-1, the CDR3 gives the full variable domain: EADIYQTPRYLVIGTGKKITLECSQTMGHDKMYWYQQDPGMELHLIHYSYGVNSTEKGDLSSESTVSRIRTEHFPLTLESARPSHTSQYLCASSGTENEQFFGPGTRLTVL.

The rearrangement joins TRBV21-1 to TRBJ2-7; TRBD1, the D gene given by the table, was not confirmed from the DNA. TRBV21-1 is given as a pseudogene. The CDR3 totals 15 residues. In DNA, the CDR3 is TGTGCCAGCAACGAGGCAGGGAATTGCCCTTACGAGCAGTACTTC. Amino acid sequence: CASNEAGNCPYEQYF.

This clone occurred a few times. Other DNA variants within this sample encode the same CDR3. This sequence joins TRBV11-3 and TRBJ2-7; D is undetermined. Germline V CDR1 and CDR2: SGHNT, YENEEA. This CDR3 spans 12 amino acids. Trimming shortened V by 5 bases and J by 2 bases, and 7 bases separated the two germline ends. The CDR3 nucleotides are TGTGCCAGCAGCCGAACGCCCTACGAGCAGTACTTC. This codes for CASSRTPYEQYF.

This chain joins TRBV5-4 and TRBJ2-3; D is ambiguous. V lost 2 bases and J lost 1, with 14 bases in between. Germline V gives CDR1 SGHNT, CDR2 YYREEE (reference sequence). CDR3 size: 16 residues. The DNA of the CDR3 is TGTGCCAGCAGCTTTGGACCCCCGGCCCGCACAGATACGCAGTATTTT. Its protein is CASSFGPPARTDTQYF.

CDR3 sequence (DNA): TGTGCCAGCAGTTTAATGGGACAGTGGGGAGACTATGGCTACACCTTC. Translated: CASSLMGQWGDYGYTF. The V call is TRBV28, the J call TRBJ1-2; 7 bases fit TRBD1. The CDR3 extends over 16 amino acids. J gave up 3 bases and V 2 bases, and 9 bases lay outside the gene matches. Germline lookup yields CDR1 MDHEN and CDR2 SYDVKM.

CDR3 sequence: CASSGRGSGTGELFF. The CDR3 region has the DNA TGTGCCAGCAGTGGCAGGGGTTCGGGCACCGGGGAGCTGTTTTTT. The chain carries TRBV6-6 and TRBJ2-2; D might be TRBD1 (6 bases). CDR1 and CDR2 (germline): MNHNY, SVGAGI (reference sequence). The CDR3 has 15 residues. The ends were cut back, 5 bases at V and 4 bases at J, with 14 bases in the middle.

This chain connects TRBV5-1 to TRBJ1-1; 10 nucleotides match TRBD1. Germline V gene lookup returns CDR1 SGHRS and CDR2 YFSETQ. V shed 0 bases, J shed 8 bases, and the junction held 4 bases outside the gene matches. CDR3 size: 14 residues. CDR3 loop: CASSLGTGGIEAFF. CDR3 coding DNA: TGCGCCAGCAGCTTGGGGACAGGGGGTATAGAAGCTTTCTTT.

This clone was seen only a few times. The same CDR3 arises from other DNA sequences in this sample as well. The chain links TRBV7-2 to TRBJ2-5, with 13 bases fitting TRBD2. Germline lookup yields CDR1 SGHTA and CDR2 FQGNSA. Trimming removed 1 base from V and 5 bases from J; junction bases left unmatched: 4. The CDR3 spans 16 residues. DNA for the CDR3: TGTGCCAGCAGCTTAGGCGGACTAGCGGGAGTGGAGACCCAGTACTTC. It yields the protein CASSLGGLAGVETQYF.

The chain is built from TRBV27 and TRBJ1-2; D is unresolved. Germline assignment: CDR1 MNHEY and CDR2 SMNVEV (reference sequence). The V and J ends lost 3 bases and 3 bases respectively, with 8 bases between them. CDR3 size: 13 residues. The CDR3 protein is CASSFSEYYGYTF. For the CDR3, the DNA is TGTGCCAGCAGTTTTTCCGAGTACTATGGCTACACCTTC.

This chain connects TRBV11-2 to TRBJ2-5; D gene uncertain. Trimming removed 1 base from V and 2 bases from J, with 8 bases in between. In germline, CDR1 is SGHAT, CDR2 FQNNGV. There are 14 residues in the CDR3. The CDR3 loop is CASSLVDQQETQYF. CDR3 in DNA: TGTGCCAGCAGCTTAGTCGACCAACAAGAGACCCAGTACTTC.

This chain connects TRBV10-1 to TRBJ2-2; D gene ambiguous. CDR3 length: 15 amino acids. Germline-derived CDR1 and CDR2 are WNHNN and SYGVQD (reference sequence). Trimming left V 0 bases short and J 1 base short, with 6 bases between. The CDR3 sequence is CASSESLGNTGELFF. Here the CDR3 DNA reads TGCGCCAGCAGTGAGTCTTTGGGGAACACCGGGGAGCTGTTTTTT.

The DNA of the CDR3 is TGTGCCAGCAGACGGACTAGCGGAGAAGAGACCCAGTACTTC. It codes for CASRRTSGEETQYF. The J gene is TRBJ2-5, the V gene TRBV6-5, with 10 bases aligning to TRBD2. Germline trimming cut 6 bases from V and 3 bases from J; bases unmatched to any gene: 4. This CDR3 contains 14 residues. CDR1 and CDR2 from the germline V gene are MNHEY and SVGAGI.

V is TRBV28 and J is TRBJ1-1, with D possibly matching TRBD1 (6 bases). The CDR3 is 17 residues long. CDR1 MDHEN and CDR2 SYDVKM come from the germline V gene. Trimming removed 1 base from V and 10 bases from J, with 25 bases in between. The CDR3 DNA is TGTGCCAGCAGTTTATTGACGACGGGGGCATTAGGAAATGTAGCTTTCTTT. Translated: CASSLLTTGALGNVAFF. Looking up the rest from reference TRBV28 and TRBJ1-1 gives the full variable domain: DVKVTQSSRYLVKRTGEKVFLECVQDMDHENMFWYRQDPGLGLRLIYFSYDVKMKEKGDIPEGYSVSREKKERFSLILESASTNQTSMYLCASSLLTTGALGNVAFFGQGTRLTVV.

This chain uses TRBV30 with TRBJ2-5; D gene ambiguous. CDR1 is GTSNPN, CDR2 SVGIG, per germline (reference sequence). The CDR3 runs to 12 residues. V lost 0 bases, J lost 7 bases, and 9 bases lay in between. CDR3 residues: CAWSVPLLTQYF. DNA of the CDR3: TGTGCCTGGAGTGTACCCTTGCTGACCCAGTACTTC.

The chain joins TRBV6-6 to TRBJ2-7; D is perhaps TRBD2 (6 bases). Germline V gene data show CDR1 as MNHNY and CDR2 as SVGAGI (reference sequence). Trimming cost V 0 bases and J 4 bases, with 10 bases left between them. This CDR3 region has 14 residues. CDR3 sequence reads: CASSYSPGGYEQYF. Written as DNA, the CDR3 is TGTGCCAGCAGTTACTCCCCTGGGGGGTACGAGCAGTACTTC.

The sample holds one count of this clone. The gene calls are TRBV29-1 and TRBJ1-5; D is uncertain. The germline gives CDR1 SQVTM, CDR2 ANQGSEA. V dropped 3 bases and J dropped 7 bases, with 10 bases sitting between them. This CDR3 spans 12 amino acids. CDR3 amino acids: CSVDFGQQPQHF. In nucleotides, the CDR3 is TGCAGCGTTGATTTTGGGCAGCAGCCCCAGCATTTT.

The chain employs TRBV5-1 and TRBJ1-1; D gene uncertain. The germline V gene encodes CDR1 SGHRS and CDR2 YFSETQ. The germline V and J ends were trimmed by 8 bases and 5 bases, with 16 bases remaining between them. The CDR3 has 13 amino acids. Written as DNA, the CDR3 is TGCGCCAGTTCCCGGGTGGAGAGGACTGAAGCTTTCTTT. Its translation is CASSRVERTEAFF.

This rearrangement joins TRBV9 to TRBJ1-1, with 8 bases matching TRBD1. Germline trimming cut 6 bases from V and 4 bases from J; bases unmatched to any gene: 11. From germline, CDR1 is SGDLS and CDR2 YYNGEE. CDR3 length equals 15 residues. The CDR3 DNA reads TGTGCCAGCAACGGACAGGGCATACGGGGCACTGAAGCTTTCTTT. Translating it yields CASNGQGIRGTEAFF. Full variable domain (outside the CDR3, taken from reference TRBV9 and TRBJ1-1): DSGVTQTPKHLITATGQRVTLRCSPRSGDLSVYWYQQSLDQGLQFLIQYYNGEERAKGNILERFSAQQFPDLHSELNLSSLELGDSALYFCASNGQGIRGTEAFFGQGTRLTVV.

This chain uses TRBV6-4 with TRBJ1-1; D not resolved. The CDR3 has 13 amino acids. Germline CDR1 and CDR2: MRHNA and SNTAGT. The ends were cut back, 2 bases at V and 5 bases at J, with 9 bases in the middle. The CDR3 DNA is TGTGCCAGCAGTGACAGGTTGGGGACTGAAGCTTTCTTT. This translates into CASSDRLGTEAFF.

In its sample, this clone was seen once. The chain employs TRBV6-4 and TRBJ1-1; D is ambiguous. The ends were cut back, 5 bases at V and 6 bases at J, with 16 bases in the middle. This CDR3 has 14 residues. The germline V gene encodes CDR1 MRHNA and CDR2 SNTAGT. The CDR3, as DNA: TGTGCCAGCAGTCCGGATCCGGGAATCGCTGAAGCTTTCTTT. Its translation is CASSPDPGIAEAFF.

The chain combines TRBV27 with TRBJ2-2; perhaps TRBD2 as D (6 bases). This CDR3 has 16 residues. The V end was cut by 6 bases, the J end by 4 bases, with 18 bases between. The germline CDR1 and CDR2 sequences are MNHEY and SMNVEV (reference sequence). DNA of the CDR3: TGTGCCAGCAGCCAATATGGGGACTTGACCACCGGGGAGCTGTTTTTT. Its translation: CASSQYGDLTTGELFF.

This clone was seen a single time. The J gene is TRBJ2-2, the V gene TRBV6-5; weak D call: TRBD1 (5 bases). This CDR3 has 16 amino acids. V was pared by 0 bases and J by 6 bases, with 14 bases between. CDR1 and CDR2 (germline): MNHEY, SVGAGI. DNA of the CDR3: TGTGCCAGCAGTTACTCGTCAGGGTGGGGTGCCGGGGAGCTGTTTTTT. It codes for CASSYSSGWGAGELFF.

This clone was seen a single time. The chain joins TRBV28 to TRBJ1-5; no clear D gene. Germline V lookup: CDR1 MDHEN, CDR2 SYDVKM. The CDR3 is 14 residues long. V was shortened by 2 bases and J by 4 bases, with 9 bases between the two germline ends. In nucleotides, the CDR3 is TGTGCCAGCAGTTTAGCGACACGAAATCAGCCCCAGCATTTT. Translated: CASSLATRNQPQHF.